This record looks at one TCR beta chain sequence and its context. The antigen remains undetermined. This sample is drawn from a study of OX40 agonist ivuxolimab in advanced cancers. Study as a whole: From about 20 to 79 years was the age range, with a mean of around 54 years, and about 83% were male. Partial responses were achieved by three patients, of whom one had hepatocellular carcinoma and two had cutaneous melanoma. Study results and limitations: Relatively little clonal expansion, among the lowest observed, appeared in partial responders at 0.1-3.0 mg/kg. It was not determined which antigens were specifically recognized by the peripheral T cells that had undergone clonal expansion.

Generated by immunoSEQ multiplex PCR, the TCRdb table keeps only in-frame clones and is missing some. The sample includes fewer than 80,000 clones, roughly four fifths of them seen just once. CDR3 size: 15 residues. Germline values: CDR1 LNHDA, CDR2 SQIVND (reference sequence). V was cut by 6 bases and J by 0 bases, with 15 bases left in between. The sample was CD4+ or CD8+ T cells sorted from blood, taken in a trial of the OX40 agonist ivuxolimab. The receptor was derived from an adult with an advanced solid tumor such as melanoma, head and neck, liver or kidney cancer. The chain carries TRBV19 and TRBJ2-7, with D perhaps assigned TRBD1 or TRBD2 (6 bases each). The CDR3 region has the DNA TGTGCCAGTAGCCGTTTCGGGGGCAGCTCCTACGAGCAGTACTTC. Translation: CASSRFGGSSYEQYF.